These 27 T cell receptor beta chains came from one sample sequenced in a study of blood T cell repertoires in COVID-19. Only in-frame clones appear in the TCRdb table, and some are missing; sequencing was by immunoSEQ multiplex PCR. The sample yields almost 400,000 clones, 89% seen once. The sample taken for sequencing was PBMCs or T cells enriched from blood (not recorded which). Receptor source: a woman in her thirties who had recovered from COVID-19.

The genes are TRBV28 and TRBJ1-5; 7 positions match TRBD1. CDR1 MDHEN and CDR2 SYDVKM come from the germline V gene. This CDR3 spans 15 amino acids. J was trimmed by 4 bases and V by 10 bases; bases with no gene match: 13. The chain's CDR3 is CATGQASGLNQPQHF. Here the CDR3 DNA reads TGTGCCACCGGACAGGCCTCGGGTCTAAATCAGCCCCAGCATTTT. The full variable domain, rest sourced from reference TRBV28 and TRBJ1-5, is DVKVTQSSRYLVKRTGEKVFLECVQDMDHENMFWYRQDPGLGLRLIYFSYDVKMKEKGDIPEGYSVSREKKERFSLILESASTNQTSMYLCATGQASGLNQPQHFGDGTRLSIL.

This clone was observed a few times. The chain couples TRBV2 to TRBJ1-5, with 8 nucleotides matching TRBD1. This CDR3 is 17 amino acids long. V was pared by 3 bases and J by 2 bases, with 9 bases of the junction left unmatched. Germline CDR1 is SNHLY and CDR2 is FYNNEI. For the CDR3, the DNA is TGTGCCAGCAGTGACCAGGGGGCGCGGGTTGGCAATCAGCCCCAGCATTTT. Amino acids: CASSDQGARVGNQPQHF.

This chain joins TRBV7-6 and TRBJ1-5, with D perhaps matching TRBD1 (6 bases). The CDR3 has 16 residues. Germline CDR1 is SGHVS and CDR2 is FNYEAQ. V lost 1 base and J 3 bases, leaving 13 bases between the germline ends. The CDR3 loop reads CASSLEQGWVNQPQHF. CDR3 nucleotides: TGTGCCAGCAGCTTAGAGCAGGGGTGGGTCAATCAGCCCCAGCATTTT.

Regarding this clone: Other DNA sequences in the same sample also yield this CDR3. This chain uses TRBV6-5 with TRBJ1-2; D not certain. CDR3 length: 12 residues. Germline V gene sequence: CDR1 MNHEY, CDR2 SVGAGI. V was trimmed by 2 bases and J by 6 bases, leaving 7 bases between them. This CDR3 reads CASSYVGDGYTF. DNA of the CDR3: TGTGCCAGCAGTTACGTGGGAGATGGCTACACCTTC.

The chain employs TRBV27 and TRBJ2-2; D not resolved. The length of the CDR3 is 13 residues. V lost 3 bases, J lost 6 bases, and 8 bases lay in between. The germline CDR1 and CDR2 sequences are MNHEY and SMNVEV (reference sequence). The CDR3 loop is CASSFRLAGELFF. CDR3 bases: TGTGCCAGCAGTTTCCGGCTAGCCGGGGAGCTGTTTTTT.

The V gene is TRBV19, the J gene TRBJ1-5; D not resolved. The CDR3 covers 17 residues. CDR1 is LNHDA, CDR2 SQIVND, per germline (reference sequence). The V and J ends lost 5 bases and 4 bases respectively, with 21 bases between them. Written as DNA, the CDR3 is TGTGCCAGTAGTGGGATGCCAGGAGGGATGGGTAATCAGCCCCAGCATTTT. This gives the protein CASSGMPGGMGNQPQHF.

The genes are TRBV7-9 and TRBJ2-7, with a tentative D call TRBD2 (6 bases). The V gene's germline CDR1 is SEHNR and CDR2 FQNEAQ (reference sequence). The length of the CDR3 is 17 residues. Trimming took off 2 bases at V and 0 bases at J, with 17 bases between the two ends. The CDR3 spells CASSLREETAFSYEQYF. The CDR3 DNA is TGTGCCAGCAGCTTAAGGGAGGAGACAGCCTTCTCCTACGAGCAGTACTTC.

The rearrangement joins TRBV18 to TRBJ1-2, with TRBD1 matching over 9 bases. Trimming at V came to 5 bases and at J to 0 bases, leaving 1 base not matched to a gene. The CDR3 spans 14 residues. Germline CDR1 and CDR2: KGHSH and LQKENI. CDR3: CASSGTGPNYGYTF. CDR3 coding DNA: TGTGCCAGCTCAGGGACAGGGCCTAACTATGGCTACACCTTC.

The J gene is TRBJ2-2, the V gene TRBV3-1 (or the pseudogene TRBV3-2); 9 nucleotides match TRBD2. Trimming took 4 bases from V and 5 from J; bases not matched to a gene: 8. Per the germline V gene, CDR1 is LGHDT and CDR2 is YNNKEL (reference sequence). The CDR3 runs 16 residues. CDR3 in DNA: TGTGCCAGCAGCCCTGGACTAGCGACGACGACCGGGGAGCTGTTTTTT. Residues: CASSPGLATTTGELFF.

The V call is TRBV4-1, the J call TRBJ1-2; a weak D match, TRBD1 (5 bases). Trimming removed 0 bases at V and 0 bases at J, with 11 bases between. Germline V gene lookup returns CDR1 MGHRA and CDR2 YSYEKL. This CDR3 has 16 residues. DNA for the CDR3: TGCGCCAGCAGCCAAGAAGTCAGGGAAACTAACTATGGCTACACCTTC. It codes for CASSQEVRETNYGYTF.

The V gene is TRBV5-1, the J gene TRBJ1-2; the D gene is possibly TRBD1 (5 bases). V was pared by 4 bases and J by 0 bases, with 13 bases between. The CDR3 sequence is 15 residues long. CDR1 SGHRS and CDR2 YFSETQ come from the germline V gene. The CDR3 DNA reads as TGCGCCAGCAGCCCGGCTGCGGGGGCTAACTATGGCTACACCTTC. Its translation: CASSPAAGANYGYTF.

V is TRBV19 and J is TRBJ1-5; D possibly corresponds to TRBD1 (5 bases). Germline V gene data show CDR1 as LNHDA and CDR2 as SQIVND (reference sequence). The CDR3 covers 15 residues. Trimming shortened V by 3 bases and J by 3 bases, and 12 bases separated the two germline ends. The DNA of the CDR3 is TGTGCCAGTAGTATCCCGGAGGGGTTCAATCAGCCCCAGCATTTT. Amino acid sequence: CASSIPEGFNQPQHF.

The rearrangement links TRBV6-5 to TRBJ2-7; TRBD1 agrees at 8 bases. The junction had 10 bases not matched to a gene; V was cut back by 6 bases and J by 6 bases. The CDR3 sequence is 14 residues long. Germline assignment: CDR1 MNHEY and CDR2 SVGAGI. CDR3 sequence reads: CASSPGGGLREQYF. DNA for the CDR3: TGTGCCAGCAGCCCAGGGGGCGGACTCCGCGAGCAGTACTTC.

This chain connects TRBV24-1 to TRBJ2-1; 8 bases are a match to TRBD2. The ends lost 0 bases at V and 0 bases at J; junction bases unmatched: 6. This CDR3 contains 18 residues. Germline-derived CDR1 and CDR2 are KGHDR and SFDVKD. CDR3 loop: CATSDLGERGSSYNEQFF. The CDR3 DNA is TGTGCCACCAGTGATTTGGGGGAGCGGGGGAGCTCCTACAATGAGCAGTTCTTC.

The chain uses TRBV20-1 and TRBJ2-1, with D possibly being TRBD2 (7 bases). Germline lookup yields CDR1 DFQATT and CDR2 SNEGSKA (reference sequence). This CDR3 region has 14 residues. The V end was cut by 3 bases, the J end by 8 bases, with 17 bases between. CDR3 protein: CSASWVRRGHEQFF. The CDR3 bases are TGCAGTGCTAGTTGGGTTCGGCGGGGGCATGAGCAGTTCTTC.

The chain uses TRBV24-1 and TRBJ1-2; D is possibly TRBD1 (5 bases). Germline-derived CDR1 and CDR2 are KGHDR and SFDVKD. The germline V and J ends were trimmed by 2 bases and 4 bases, with 10 bases remaining between them. The CDR3 loop spans 14 amino acids. This CDR3 reads CATSDSDSSYGYTF. The DNA for the CDR3 is TGTGCCACCAGTGATTCCGACAGTAGCTATGGCTACACCTTC.

V gene TRBV19 combines with J gene TRBJ1-3; possible D gene TRBD1, 5 bases. The V gene's germline CDR1 is LNHDA and CDR2 SQIVND (reference sequence). V lost 5 bases and J lost 0, with 11 bases in between. CDR3 length: 15 amino acids. CDR3 loop: CASSLRQNSGNTIYF. The CDR3 DNA is TGTGCCAGTAGTCTCCGACAGAACTCTGGAAACACCATATATTTT.

In nucleotides, the CDR3 is TGTGCCAGCAGCTTGTTCCTCACAGGGGGTCTCTCTGAAGCTTTCTTT. This sequence encodes CASSLFLTGGLSEAFF. The V call is TRBV5-6, the J call TRBJ1-1, with 8 bases aligning to TRBD1. The CDR3 length is 16 residues. The trim removed 1 base at V and 6 bases at J, leaving 11 bases unmatched. Per the germline V gene, CDR1 is SGHDT and CDR2 is YYEEEE.

This chain links TRBV7-2 with TRBJ2-3; no clear D gene. Germline V lookup: CDR1 SGHTA, CDR2 FQGNSA. V was trimmed by 5 bases and J by 3 bases, leaving 3 bases between them. The CDR3 totals 11 residues. The CDR3 DNA follows: TGTGCCAGCAGCCTGACAGATACGCAGTATTTT. It encodes CASSLTDTQYF.

V usage is TRBV4-3 and J usage is TRBJ2-3; 10 positions match TRBD2. Germline V gene data show CDR1 as LGHNA and CDR2 as YSLEER. After removal of 3 bases from V and 0 bases from J, the junction contained 15 bases not matched to a gene. The CDR3 has 20 amino acids. CDR3 in amino acids: CASSQIIDAGLAASTDTQYF. The CDR3 region has the DNA TGCGCCAGCAGCCAGATTATAGACGCCGGACTAGCGGCTAGCACAGATACGCAGTATTTT.

The V gene is TRBV11-2, the J gene TRBJ2-1, with a weak D call TRBD1 (6 bases). The CDR3 is 16 amino acids. V gave up 3 bases and J gave up 5 bases, with 17 bases separating them. Germline values: CDR1 SGHAT, CDR2 FQNNGV. CDR3: CASSLAGTPRDNEQFF. CDR3 sequence (DNA): TGTGCCAGCAGCTTGGCCGGGACACCCAGGGACAATGAGCAGTTCTTC.

The chain is built from TRBV7-8 and TRBJ2-2; TRBD2 is a possible D gene (6 bases). Trimming removed 5 bases at V and 6 bases at J, with 16 bases between. The CDR3 contains 15 residues. Per germline, CDR1 SGHVS and CDR2 FQNEAQ. The CDR3 nucleotides are TGTGCCAGCAGCGCAGACCTTAGGGAGGCCGGGGAGCTGTTTTTT. Translated: CASSADLREAGELFF. The full variable domain, in which reference TRBV7-8 and TRBJ2-2 provide the parts outside the CDR3, is GAGVSQSPRYKVAKRGQDVALRCDPISGHVSLFWYQQALGQGPEFLTYFQNEAQLDKSGLPSDRFFAERPEGSVSTLKIQRTQQEDSAVYLCASSADLREAGELFFGEGSRLTVL.

The chain combines TRBV18 with TRBJ2-5; D is possibly TRBD2 (6 bases). V lost 0 bases and J 5 bases, leaving 16 bases between the germline ends. The CDR3 totals 16 residues. Germline V gene sequence: CDR1 KGHSH, CDR2 LQKENI. CDR3 protein: CASSPPVGGSVETQYF. CDR3 nucleotide sequence: TGTGCCAGCTCACCACCCGTGGGGGGATCAGTGGAGACCCAGTACTTC. Together with reference TRBV18 and TRBJ2-5, the CDR3 gives the full variable domain: NAGVMQNPRHLVRRRGQEARLRCSPMKGHSHVYWYRQLPEEGLKFMVYLQKENIIDESGMPKERFSAEFPKEGPSILRIQQVVRGDSAAYFCASSPPVGGSVETQYFGPGTRLLVL.

This sequence joins TRBV4-1 and TRBJ2-2; possible D gene TRBD2, 6 bases. The V end was cut by 1 base, the J end by 8 bases, with 14 bases between. The CDR3 is 15 residues long. CDR1 MGHRA and CDR2 YSYEKL come from the germline V gene. In nucleotides, the CDR3 is TGCGCCAGCAGCCAAGTCGGAGGGGTTGGTGGGGAGCTGTTTTTT. Amino acid sequence: CASSQVGGVGGELFF.

V is TRBV7-2 and J is TRBJ2-1; 7 bases match TRBD2. CDR1 and CDR2 (germline): SGHTA, FQGNSA. After removal of 3 bases from V and 7 bases from J, the junction contained 9 bases not matched to a gene. This CDR3 contains 15 residues. The CDR3 DNA sequence: TGTGCCAGCAGCTTCACTAGCGTTGGCCCTAATGAGCAGTTCTTC. It specifies CASSFTSVGPNEQFF.

J is TRBJ1-3 and V is TRBV28; D is unresolved. The V gene's germline CDR1 is MDHEN and CDR2 SYDVKM. There are 15 residues in the CDR3. Trimming cost V 5 bases and J 2 bases, with 13 bases left between them. The CDR3 DNA sequence: TGTGCCAGCAGTGGGTTCGGGAGTCCTGGAAACACCATATATTTT. Translating gives CASSGFGSPGNTIYF. The entire variable domain, with the rest obtained from reference TRBV28 and TRBJ1-3, is as follows: DVKVTQSSRYLVKRTGEKVFLECVQDMDHENMFWYRQDPGLGLRLIYFSYDVKMKEKGDIPEGYSVSREKKERFSLILESASTNQTSMYLCASSGFGSPGNTIYFGEGSWLTVV.

With respect to this clone: Germline and junction disagree at one end, which may indicate a read error. This chain joins TRBV19 and TRBJ2-7; 8 bases agree with TRBD1. The germline V gene has CDR1 LNHDA and CDR2 SQIVND (reference sequence). The CDR3 has 13 residues. This CDR3 is CASTTGDSDEQYF. The CDR3 DNA reads TGTGCCAGTACGACAGGGGACTCCGACGAGCAGTACTTC.